This T cell receptor (beta chain) was observed in a study of cytomegalovirus exposure and HLA in healthy donors. Study background: The roughly 120 million unique TCR beta sequences, from about 190 million T cells, were found by an earlier analysis. Whole-study findings and limits: Association of a missense DCLRE1C variant with TCR beta V- and J-gene trimming was reported in a later analysis. Data from an earlier analysis indicated that most TCR beta V segments were productive either about 87% or about 30% of the time.

The CDR3 covers 15 residues. The junction had 13 bases not matched to a gene; V was cut back by 10 bases and J by 4 bases. Germline V CDR1 and CDR2: SEHNR, FQNEAQ (reference sequence). This clone was observed a handful of times. Its antigen is not known. In the PCR, 60 Vbeta and 13 Jbeta primers were used. TCRdb keeps only in-frame clones here, not all; method: immunoSEQ multiplex PCR. The sample consists of roughly 120,000 clones, about 70% of them appearing once. The chain carries TRBV7-9 and TRBJ2-7, with 10 bases matching TRBD1. Input material: PBMCs. The clonotype was recovered from a man aged 25 to 40 in good health and CMV-seropositive. The chain's CDR3 is CAIRAGTGDGYEQYF. The CDR3 coding sequence is TGTGCCATCAGAGCTGGGACAGGGGACGGGTACGAGCAGTACTTC.